The sequence of this TCR beta chain was determined in a study of T cells in Graves' hyperthyroidism and ophthalmopathy. RNA transcripts served as the template for amplifying TCR beta CDR3 regions. In the first-round RT-PCR of the TCR CDR3, the HTBI primer set was used. TCRdb fed the multiplex PCR reads into MiXCR, producing one record per CDR3 protein. The sample has 300,000 to 450,000 distinct CDR3 sequences; 15% are singletons. The hyperthyroidism patients had all been newly diagnosed, and their disease duration was under 2 months. Their ages ranged from 18 to 65 years. The germline V gene encodes CDR1 GTSNPN and CDR2 SVGIG (reference sequence). CDR3 length: 11 residues. Trimming took 3 bases from V and 5 from J, leaving 7 bases between them.

The sequencing sample was made of blood. This TCR came from a woman in her twenties or thirties with Graves' hyperthyroidism. This chain connects TRBV30 to TRBJ2-5; a weak D match, TRBD1 (5 bases). The CDR3: CAWRGRETQYF. In DNA, the CDR3 is TGTGCCTGGAGGGGGCGGGAGACCCAGTACTTC.